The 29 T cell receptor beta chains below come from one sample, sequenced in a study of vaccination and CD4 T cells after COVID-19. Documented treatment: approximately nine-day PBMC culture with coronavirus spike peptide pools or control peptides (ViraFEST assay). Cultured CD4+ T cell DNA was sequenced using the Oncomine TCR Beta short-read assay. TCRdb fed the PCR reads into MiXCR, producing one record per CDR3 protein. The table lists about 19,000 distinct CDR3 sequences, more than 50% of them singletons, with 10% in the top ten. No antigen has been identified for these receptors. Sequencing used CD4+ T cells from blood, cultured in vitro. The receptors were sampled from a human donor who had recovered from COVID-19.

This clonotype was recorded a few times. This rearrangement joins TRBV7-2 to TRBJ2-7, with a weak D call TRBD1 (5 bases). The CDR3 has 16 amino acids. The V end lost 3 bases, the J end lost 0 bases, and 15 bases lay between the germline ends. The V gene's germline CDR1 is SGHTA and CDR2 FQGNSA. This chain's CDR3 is CASSLQGIGLSYEQYF. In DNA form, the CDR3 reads TGTGCCAGCAGCTTGCAGGGCATTGGGCTCTCCTACGAGCAGTACTTC.

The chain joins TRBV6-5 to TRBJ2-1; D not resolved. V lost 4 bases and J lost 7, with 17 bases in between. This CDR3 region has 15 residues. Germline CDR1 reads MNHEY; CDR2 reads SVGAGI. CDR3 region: CASSSPRFRVNEQFF. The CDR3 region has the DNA TGTGCCAGCAGTTCCCCCCGGTTTAGGGTTAATGAGCAGTTCTTC.

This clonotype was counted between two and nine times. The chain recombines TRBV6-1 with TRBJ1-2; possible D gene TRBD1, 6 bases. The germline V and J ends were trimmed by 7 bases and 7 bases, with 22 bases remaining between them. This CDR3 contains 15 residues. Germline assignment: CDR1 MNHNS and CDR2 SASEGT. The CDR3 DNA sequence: TGTGCCAGCAAAGCGGACAGTTCGTATTCGGGTGGCTACACCTTC. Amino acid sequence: CASKADSSYSGGYTF.

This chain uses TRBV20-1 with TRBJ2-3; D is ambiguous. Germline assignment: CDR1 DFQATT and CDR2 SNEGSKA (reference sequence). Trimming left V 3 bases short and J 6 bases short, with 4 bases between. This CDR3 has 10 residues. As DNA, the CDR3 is TGCAGTGCTAGCGCGGATACGCAGTATTTT. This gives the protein CSASADTQYF.

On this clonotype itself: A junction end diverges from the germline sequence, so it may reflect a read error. CDR3 protein: CASSLGGQGTYRYTF. In DNA, the CDR3 is TGTGCCAGCAGCTTGGGGGGACAGGGAACCTATCGCTACACCTTC. This chain joins TRBV5-4 and TRBJ1-2; 9 positions match TRBD1. The CDR3 spans 15 residues. Per the germline V gene, CDR1 is SGHNT and CDR2 is YYREEE (reference sequence).

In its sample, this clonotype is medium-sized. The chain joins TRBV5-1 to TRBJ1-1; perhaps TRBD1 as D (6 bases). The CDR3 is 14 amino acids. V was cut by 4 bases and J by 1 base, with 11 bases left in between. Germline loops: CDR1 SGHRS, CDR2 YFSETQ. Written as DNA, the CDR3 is TGCGCCAGCAGCCCCCTACAGGGGAACACTGAAGCTTTCTTT. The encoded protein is CASSPLQGNTEAFF.

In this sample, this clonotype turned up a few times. In DNA form, the CDR3 reads TGTGCCAGTAGTATCCAACAGGGTGGCACTGAAGCTTTCTTT. Translating gives CASSIQQGGTEAFF. This chain connects TRBV19 to TRBJ1-1; TRBD1 is a possible D gene (6 bases). The CDR3 extends over 14 amino acids. CDR1 and CDR2 from the germline V gene are LNHDA and SQIVND (reference sequence). Trimming shortened V by 3 bases and J by 4 bases, and 12 bases separated the two germline ends. Full variable domain (rest looked up from reference TRBV19 and TRBJ1-1): DGGITQSPKYLFRKEGQNVTLSCEQNLNHDAMYWYRQDPGQGLRLIYYSQIVNDFQKGDIAEGYSVSREKKESFPLTVTSAQKNPTAFYLCASSIQQGGTEAFFGQGTRLTVV.

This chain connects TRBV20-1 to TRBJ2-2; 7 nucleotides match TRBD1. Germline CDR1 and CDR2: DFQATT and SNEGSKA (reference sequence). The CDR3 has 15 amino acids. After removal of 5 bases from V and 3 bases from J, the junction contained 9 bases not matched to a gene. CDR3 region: CSAPRITGDTGELFF. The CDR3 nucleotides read TGCAGTGCTCCACGAATCACAGGGGACACCGGGGAGCTGTTTTTT.

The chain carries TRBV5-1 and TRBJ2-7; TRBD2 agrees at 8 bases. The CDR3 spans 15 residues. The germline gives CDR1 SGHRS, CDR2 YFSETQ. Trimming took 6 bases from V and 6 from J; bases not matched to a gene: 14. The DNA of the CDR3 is TGCGCCAGCACCTTTGGGGCGGCACGGGGGGGCGAGCAGTACTTC. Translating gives CASTFGAARGGEQYF.

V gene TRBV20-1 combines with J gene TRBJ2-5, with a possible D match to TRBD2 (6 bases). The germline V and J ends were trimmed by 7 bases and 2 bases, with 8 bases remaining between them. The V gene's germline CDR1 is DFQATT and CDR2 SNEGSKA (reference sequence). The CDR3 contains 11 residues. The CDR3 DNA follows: TGCAGTGTACGGGGGCAAGAGACCCAGTACTTC. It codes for CSVRGQETQYF.

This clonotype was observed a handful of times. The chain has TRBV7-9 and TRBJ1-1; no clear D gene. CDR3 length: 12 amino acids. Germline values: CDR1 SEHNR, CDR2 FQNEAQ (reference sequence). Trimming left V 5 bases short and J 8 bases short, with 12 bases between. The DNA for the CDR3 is TGTGCCAGCAGCGAGCCGGGTCCCGAAGCTTTCTTT. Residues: CASSEPGPEAFF.

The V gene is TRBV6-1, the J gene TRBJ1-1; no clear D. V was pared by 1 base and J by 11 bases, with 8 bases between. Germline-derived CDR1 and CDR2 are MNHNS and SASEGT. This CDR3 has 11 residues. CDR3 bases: TGTGCCAGCAGTGAAGGCCTCCGGGCTTTCTTT. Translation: CASSEGLRAFF.

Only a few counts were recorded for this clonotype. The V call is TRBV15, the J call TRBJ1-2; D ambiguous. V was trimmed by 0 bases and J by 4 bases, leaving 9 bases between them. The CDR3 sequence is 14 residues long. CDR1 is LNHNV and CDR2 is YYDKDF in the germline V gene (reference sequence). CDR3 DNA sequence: TGTGCCACCAGCAGAGATAAGGGTGCCTATGGCTACACCTTC. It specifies CATSRDKGAYGYTF. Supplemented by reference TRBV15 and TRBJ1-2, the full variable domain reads DAMVIQNPRYQVTQFGKPVTLSCSQTLNHNVMYWYQQKSSQAPKLLFHYYDKDFNNEADTPDNFQSRRPNTSFCFLDIRSPGLGDTAMYLCATSRDKGAYGYTFGSGTRLTVV.

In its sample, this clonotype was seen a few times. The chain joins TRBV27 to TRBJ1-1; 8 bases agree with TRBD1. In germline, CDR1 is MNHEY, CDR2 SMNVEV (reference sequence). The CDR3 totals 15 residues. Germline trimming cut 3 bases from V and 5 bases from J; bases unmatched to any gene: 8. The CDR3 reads CASSFIQGARTEAFF. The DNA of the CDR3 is TGTGCCAGCAGTTTCATTCAGGGGGCCCGGACTGAAGCTTTCTTT.

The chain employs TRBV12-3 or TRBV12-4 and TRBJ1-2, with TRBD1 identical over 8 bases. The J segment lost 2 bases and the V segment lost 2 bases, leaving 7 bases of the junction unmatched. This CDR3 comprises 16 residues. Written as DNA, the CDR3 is TGTGCCAGCAGTTTATTTTTGGCAGGGGGCAACTATGGCTACACCTTC. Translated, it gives CASSLFLAGGNYGYTF.

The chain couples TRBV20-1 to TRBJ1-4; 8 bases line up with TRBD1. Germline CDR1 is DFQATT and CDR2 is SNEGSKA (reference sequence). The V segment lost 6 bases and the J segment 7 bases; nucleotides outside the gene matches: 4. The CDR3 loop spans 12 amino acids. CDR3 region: CSAAGGGEKLFF. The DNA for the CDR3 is TGCAGTGCAGCAGGGGGCGGTGAAAAACTGTTTTTT.

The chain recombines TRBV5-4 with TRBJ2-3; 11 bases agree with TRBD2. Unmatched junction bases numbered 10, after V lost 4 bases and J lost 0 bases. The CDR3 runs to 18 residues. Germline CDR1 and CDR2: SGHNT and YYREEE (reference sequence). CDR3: CASSGRTSGWPSTDTQYF. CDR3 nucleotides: TGTGCCAGCAGCGGACGGACTAGCGGGTGGCCTAGCACAGATACGCAGTATTTT.

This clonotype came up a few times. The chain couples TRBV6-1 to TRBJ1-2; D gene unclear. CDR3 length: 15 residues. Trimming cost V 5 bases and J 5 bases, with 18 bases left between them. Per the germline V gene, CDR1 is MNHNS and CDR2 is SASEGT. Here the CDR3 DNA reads TGTGCCAGCAGTCCGACTGGGGAAAACTATTATGGCTACACCTTC. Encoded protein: CASSPTGENYYGYTF.

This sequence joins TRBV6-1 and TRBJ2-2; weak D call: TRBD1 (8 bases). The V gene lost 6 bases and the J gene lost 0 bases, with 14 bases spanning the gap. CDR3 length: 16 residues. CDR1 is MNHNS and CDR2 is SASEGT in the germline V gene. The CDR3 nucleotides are TGTGCCAGCAGGCTAACAGGGGGGGCGAACACCGGGGAGCTGTTTTTT. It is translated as CASRLTGGANTGELFF.

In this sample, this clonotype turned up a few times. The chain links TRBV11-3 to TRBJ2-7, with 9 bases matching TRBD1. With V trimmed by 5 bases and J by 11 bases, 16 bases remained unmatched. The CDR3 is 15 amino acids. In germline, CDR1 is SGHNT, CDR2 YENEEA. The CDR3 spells CASSPRDRDQAEEYF. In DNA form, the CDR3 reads TGTGCCAGCAGCCCCAGGGACAGGGACCAAGCAGAGGAGTACTTC. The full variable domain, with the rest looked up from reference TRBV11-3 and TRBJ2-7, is EAGVVQSPRYKIIEKKQPVAFWCNPISGHNTLYWYLQNLGQGPELLIRYENEEAVDDSQLPKDRFSAERLKGVDSTLKIQPAELGDSAVYLCASSPRDRDQAEEYFGPGTRLTVT.

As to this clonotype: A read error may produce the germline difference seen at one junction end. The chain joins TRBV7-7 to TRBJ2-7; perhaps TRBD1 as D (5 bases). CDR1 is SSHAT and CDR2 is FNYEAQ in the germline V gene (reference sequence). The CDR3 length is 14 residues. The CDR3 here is CASREDLVAYEQYF. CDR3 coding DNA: TGTGCTAGCAGGGAAGACTTGGTTGCGTACGAGCAGTACTTC. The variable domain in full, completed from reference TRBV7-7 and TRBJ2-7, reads GAGVSQSPRYKVTKRGQDVTLRCDPISSHATLYWYQQALGQGPEFLTYFNYEAQPDKSGLPSDRFSAERPEGSISTLTIQRTEQRDSAMYRCASREDLVAYEQYFGPGTRLTVT.

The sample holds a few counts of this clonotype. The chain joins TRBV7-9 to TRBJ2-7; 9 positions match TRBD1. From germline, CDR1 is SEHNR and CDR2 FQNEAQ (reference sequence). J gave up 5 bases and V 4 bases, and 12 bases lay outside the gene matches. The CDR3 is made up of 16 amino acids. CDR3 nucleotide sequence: TGTGCCAGCAGCTCAAGAGGACAGGGGAGTCCCGACGAGCAGTACTTC. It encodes CASSSRGQGSPDEQYF. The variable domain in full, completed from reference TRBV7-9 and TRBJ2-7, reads DTGVSQNPRHKITKRGQNVTFRCDPISEHNRLYWYRQTLGQGPEFLTYFQNEAQLEKSRLLSDRFSAERPKGSFSTLEIQRTEQGDSAMYLCASSSRGQGSPDEQYFGPGTRLTVT.

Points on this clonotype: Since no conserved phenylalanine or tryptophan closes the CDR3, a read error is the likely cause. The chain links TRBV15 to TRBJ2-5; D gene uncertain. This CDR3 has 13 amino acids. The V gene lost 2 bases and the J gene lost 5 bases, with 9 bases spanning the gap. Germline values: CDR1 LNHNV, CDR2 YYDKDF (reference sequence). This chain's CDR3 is CATSRSLPETQYL. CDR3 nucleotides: TGTGCCACCAGCAGATCTTTACCCGAGACCCAGTACCTC.

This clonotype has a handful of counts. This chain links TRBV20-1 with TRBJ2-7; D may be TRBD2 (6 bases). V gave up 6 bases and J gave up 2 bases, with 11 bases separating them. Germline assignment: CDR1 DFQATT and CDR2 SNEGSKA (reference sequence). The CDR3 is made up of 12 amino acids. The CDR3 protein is CSALGGAYEQYF. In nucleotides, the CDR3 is TGCAGTGCACTCGGCGGGGCCTACGAGCAGTACTTC.

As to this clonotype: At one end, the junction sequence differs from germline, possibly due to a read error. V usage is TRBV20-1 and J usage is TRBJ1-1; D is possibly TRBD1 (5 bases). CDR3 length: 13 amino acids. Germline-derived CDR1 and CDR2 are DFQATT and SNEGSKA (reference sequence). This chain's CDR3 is CSAPDRRRGEYTF. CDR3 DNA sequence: TGCAGTGCTCCGGACCGGCGTAGAGGGGAGTATACGTTT.

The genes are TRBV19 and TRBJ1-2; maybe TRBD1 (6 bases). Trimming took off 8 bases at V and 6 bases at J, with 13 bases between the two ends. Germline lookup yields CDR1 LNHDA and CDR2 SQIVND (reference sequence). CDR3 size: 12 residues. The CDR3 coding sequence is TGTGCCAGTGGACAGTCCTACCATGGCTACACCTTC. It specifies CASGQSYHGYTF.

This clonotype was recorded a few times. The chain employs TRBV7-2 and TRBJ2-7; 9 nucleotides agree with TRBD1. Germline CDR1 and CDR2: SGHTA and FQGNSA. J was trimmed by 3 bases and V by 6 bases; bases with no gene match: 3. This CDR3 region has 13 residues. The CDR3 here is CASRLTGGYEQYF. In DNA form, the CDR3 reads TGTGCCAGCAGGCTGACAGGGGGCTACGAGCAGTACTTC.

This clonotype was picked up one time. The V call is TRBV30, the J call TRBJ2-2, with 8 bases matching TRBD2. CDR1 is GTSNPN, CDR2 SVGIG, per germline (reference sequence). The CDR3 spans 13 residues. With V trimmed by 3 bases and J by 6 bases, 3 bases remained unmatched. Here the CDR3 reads CAWRKTSAGELFF. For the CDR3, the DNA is TGTGCCTGGAGGAAGACTAGCGCCGGGGAGCTGTTTTTT. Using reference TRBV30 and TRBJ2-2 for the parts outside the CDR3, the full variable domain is SQTIHQWPATLVQPVGSPLSLECTVEGTSNPNLYWYRQAAGRGLQLLFYSVGIGQISSEVPQNLSASRPQDRQFILSSKKLLLSDSGFYLCAWRKTSAGELFFGEGSRLTVL.

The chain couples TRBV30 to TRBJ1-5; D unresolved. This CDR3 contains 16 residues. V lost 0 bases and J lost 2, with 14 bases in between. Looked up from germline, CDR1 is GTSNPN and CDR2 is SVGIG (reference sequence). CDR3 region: CAWSVGSSMGNQPQHF. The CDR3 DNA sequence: TGTGCCTGGAGTGTGGGAAGCAGTATGGGCAATCAGCCCCAGCATTTT.